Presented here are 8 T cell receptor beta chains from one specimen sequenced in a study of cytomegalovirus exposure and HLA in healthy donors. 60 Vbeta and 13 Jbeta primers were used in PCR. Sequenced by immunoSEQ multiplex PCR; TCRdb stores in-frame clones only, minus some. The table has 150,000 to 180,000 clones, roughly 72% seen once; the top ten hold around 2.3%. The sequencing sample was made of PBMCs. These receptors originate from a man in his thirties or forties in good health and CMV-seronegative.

The CDR3 region has the DNA TGTGCCAGCAGCGCGACTAGCGGATACAATGAGCAGTTCTTC. Its protein is CASSATSGYNEQFF. V is TRBV9 and J is TRBJ2-1; 9 bases align to TRBD2. CDR3 length equals 14 residues. The V and J ends lost 3 bases and 4 bases, in that order; junction bases with no gene match: 2. The V gene's germline CDR1 is SGDLS and CDR2 YYNGEE.

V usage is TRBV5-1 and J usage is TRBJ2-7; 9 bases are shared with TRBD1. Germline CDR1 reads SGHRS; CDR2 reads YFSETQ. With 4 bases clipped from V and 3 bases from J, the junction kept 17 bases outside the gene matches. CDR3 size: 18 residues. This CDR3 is CASSPRDRAYSIIYEQYF. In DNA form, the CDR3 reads TGCGCCAGCAGCCCCCGGGACAGGGCGTATTCTATTATCTACGAGCAGTACTTC.

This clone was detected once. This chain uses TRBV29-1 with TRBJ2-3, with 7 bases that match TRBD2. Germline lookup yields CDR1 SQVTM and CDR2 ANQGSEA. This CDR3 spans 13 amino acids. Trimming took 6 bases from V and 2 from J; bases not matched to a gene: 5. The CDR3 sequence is CSVAGLVTDTQYF. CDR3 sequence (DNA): TGCAGCGTGGCTGGACTAGTCACAGATACGCAGTATTTT.

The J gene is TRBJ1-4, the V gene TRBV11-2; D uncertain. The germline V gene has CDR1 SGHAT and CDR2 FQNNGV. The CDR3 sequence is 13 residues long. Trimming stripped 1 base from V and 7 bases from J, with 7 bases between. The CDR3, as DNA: TGTGCCAGCAGCTTAGCGACAAGTGAAAAACTGTTTTTT. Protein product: CASSLATSEKLFF. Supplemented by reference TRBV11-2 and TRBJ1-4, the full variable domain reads EAGVAQSPRYKIIEKRQSVAFWCNPISGHATLYWYQQILGQGPKLLIQFQNNGVVDDSQLPKDRFSAERLKGVDSTLKIQPAKLEDSAVYLCASSLATSEKLFFGSGTQLSVL.

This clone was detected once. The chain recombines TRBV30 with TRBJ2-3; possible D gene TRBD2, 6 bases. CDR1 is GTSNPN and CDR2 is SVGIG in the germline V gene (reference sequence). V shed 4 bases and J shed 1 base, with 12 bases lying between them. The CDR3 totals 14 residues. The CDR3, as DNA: TGTGCCTGGACGGGGGATTACGGCACAGATACGCAGTATTTT. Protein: CAWTGDYGTDTQYF. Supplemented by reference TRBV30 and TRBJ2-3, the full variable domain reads SQTIHQWPATLVQPVGSPLSLECTVEGTSNPNLYWYRQAAGRGLQLLFYSVGIGQISSEVPQNLSASRPQDRQFILSSKKLLLSDSGFYLCAWTGDYGTDTQYFGPGTRLTVL.

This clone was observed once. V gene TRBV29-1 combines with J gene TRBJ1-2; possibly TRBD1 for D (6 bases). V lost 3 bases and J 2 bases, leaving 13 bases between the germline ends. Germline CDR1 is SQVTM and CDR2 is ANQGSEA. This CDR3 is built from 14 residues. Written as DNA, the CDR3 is TGCAGCGTTGATCGGGACAAAAAAAACTATGGCTACACCTTC. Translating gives CSVDRDKKNYGYTF.

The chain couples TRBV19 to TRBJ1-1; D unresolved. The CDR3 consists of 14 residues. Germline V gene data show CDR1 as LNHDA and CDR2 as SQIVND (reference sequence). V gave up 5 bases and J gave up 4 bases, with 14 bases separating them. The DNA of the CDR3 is TGTGCCAGTAGTCCGCTCTTCCGGGGCACTGAAGCTTTCTTT. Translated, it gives CASSPLFRGTEAFF. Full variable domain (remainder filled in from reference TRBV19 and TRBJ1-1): DGGITQSPKYLFRKEGQNVTLSCEQNLNHDAMYWYRQDPGQGLRLIYYSQIVNDFQKGDIAEGYSVSREKKESFPLTVTSAQKNPTAFYLCASSPLFRGTEAFFGQGTRLTVV.

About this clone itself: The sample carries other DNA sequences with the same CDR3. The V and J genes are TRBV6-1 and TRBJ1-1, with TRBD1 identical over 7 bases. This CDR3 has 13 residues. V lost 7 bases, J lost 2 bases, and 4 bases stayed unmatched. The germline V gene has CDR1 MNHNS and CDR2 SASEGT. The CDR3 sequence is CASTTGANTEAFF. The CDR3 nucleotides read TGTGCCAGCACAACAGGGGCTAACACTGAAGCTTTCTTT.